Listed here are 13 T cell receptor beta chains from one sample, sequenced in a study of blood T cell repertoires in COVID-19 (dated by TCRdb to about 2020). Libraries were made using the immunoSEQ multiplex PCR assay. TCRdb took over this immuneACCESS table, retaining in-frame rearrangements with V and J assigned. Such tables are incomplete; in checked studies, under half of the missing clones stem from an unresolved V gene, and the remainder is unexplained. This sample holds roughly 250,000 clones; around 87% were observed only once. About 3.3% of the sample comes from the top ten. Sample: PBMCs or T cells enriched from blood (not recorded which). These receptor sequences come from a woman in her forties with acute COVID-19.

J is TRBJ1-2 and V is TRBV5-1; TRBD1 is a possible D gene (6 bases). Germline V CDR1 and CDR2: SGHRS, YFSETQ. The CDR3 runs to 13 residues. V was clipped by 4 bases and J by 5 bases, with 12 bases between them. The DNA of the CDR3 is TGCGCCAGCAGCCCGGACAGTCTATATGGCTACACCTTC. Encoded protein: CASSPDSLYGYTF.

The sample holds a few counts of this clone. The rearrangement joins TRBV28 to TRBJ2-7, with D perhaps matching TRBD2 (5 bases). V lost 5 bases and J lost 3, with 11 bases in between. CDR1 is MDHEN and CDR2 is SYDVKM in the germline V gene. The CDR3 has 13 residues. The CDR3 DNA reads as TGTGCCAGCAGTCGGGGAATCGGCTACGAGCAGTACTTC. Protein: CASSRGIGYEQYF.

The chain recombines TRBV19 with TRBJ1-2; 8 bases line up with TRBD1. Germline trimming cut 5 bases from V and 6 bases from J; bases unmatched to any gene: 5. This CDR3 contains 13 residues. The germline V gene encodes CDR1 LNHDA and CDR2 SQIVND (reference sequence). The CDR3: CASSQQGGHGYTF. CDR3 sequence (DNA): TGTGCCAGTAGTCAACAGGGGGGACATGGCTACACCTTC. Full variable domain (missing parts from reference TRBV19 and TRBJ1-2): DGGITQSPKYLFRKEGQNVTLSCEQNLNHDAMYWYRQDPGQGLRLIYYSQIVNDFQKGDIAEGYSVSREKKESFPLTVTSAQKNPTAFYLCASSQQGGHGYTFGSGTRLTVV.

The chain links TRBV20-1 to TRBJ1-1, with no clear D. CDR1 and CDR2 (germline): DFQATT, SNEGSKA (reference sequence). Trimming removed 3 bases at V and 9 bases at J, with 17 bases between. The CDR3 loop spans 13 amino acids. The CDR3 DNA reads as TGCAGTGCTAGTTCGGGGATCGGAGCGAAAGCTTTCTTT. This translates into CSASSGIGAKAFF.

This chain uses TRBV5-6 with TRBJ2-5; D uncertain. Germline V gene sequence: CDR1 SGHDT, CDR2 YYEEEE. The CDR3 spans 14 residues. Trimming took 0 bases from V and 3 from J, leaving 9 bases between them. This CDR3 reads CASSLAFREETQYF. The CDR3 DNA sequence: TGTGCCAGCAGCTTGGCCTTTCGGGAAGAGACCCAGTACTTC.

CDR3 amino acids: CASSEYGGMNTEAFF. For the CDR3, the DNA is TGTGCCAGCAGTGAATATGGAGGAATGAACACTGAAGCTTTCTTT. The genes are TRBV25-1 and TRBJ1-1; no clear D. Between the trimmed V and J ends, which lost 0 bases and 0 bases, there was a span of 8 bases. The CDR3 length is 15 residues. CDR1 and CDR2 from the germline V gene are MGHDK and SYGVNS. The full variable domain, in which reference TRBV25-1 and TRBJ1-1 provide the parts outside the CDR3, is EADIYQTPRYLVIGTGKKITLECSQTMGHDKMYWYQQDPGMELHLIHYSYGVNSTEKGDLSSESTVSRIRTEHFPLTLESARPSHTSQYLCASSEYGGMNTEAFFGQGTRLTVV.

The V call is TRBV21-1, the J call TRBJ2-2; the table's D call TRBD2 went unverified against the DNA. TRBV21-1 is deemed a pseudogene. The CDR3 is 21 residues long. DNA of the CDR3: TGTGCCAGCAGCAAAACAAAACAGGGGGCGGGACTAGCGGGAGACACCGGGGAGCTGTTTTTT. Translating it yields CASSKTKQGAGLAGDTGELFF.

The chain has TRBV7-2 and TRBJ2-7; D is ambiguous. The V and J ends lost 1 base and 1 base respectively, with 11 bases between them. The CDR3 extends over 15 amino acids. CDR1 is SGHTA and CDR2 is FQGNSA in the germline V gene. CDR3 nucleotide sequence: TGTGCCAGCAGCTTAGGGCAGTTCTTGTCCTACGAGCAGTACTTC. This translates into CASSLGQFLSYEQYF.

This rearrangement joins TRBV11-3 to TRBJ2-3, with D possibly matching TRBD2 (6 bases). The CDR3 contains 15 residues. V was pared by 5 bases and J by 6 bases, with 18 bases between. Looked up from germline, CDR1 is SGHNT and CDR2 is YENEEA. CDR3 in amino acids: CASSPSGVRLDTQYF. The DNA of the CDR3 is TGTGCCAGCAGCCCCTCGGGGGTTCGATTGGATACGCAGTATTTT. The full variable domain, completed using reference TRBV11-3 and TRBJ2-3, is EAGVVQSPRYKIIEKKQPVAFWCNPISGHNTLYWYLQNLGQGPELLIRYENEEAVDDSQLPKDRFSAERLKGVDSTLKIQPAELGDSAVYLCASSPSGVRLDTQYFGPGTRLTVL.

The V gene is TRBV9, the J gene TRBJ2-5, with a possible D match to TRBD2 (6 bases). Trimming pared 0 bases from V and 3 bases from J, leaving 12 bases between. This CDR3 contains 15 residues. The germline CDR1 and CDR2 sequences are SGDLS and YYNGEE. Here the CDR3 reads CASSVAIEREETQYF. DNA of the CDR3: TGTGCCAGCAGCGTAGCTATAGAGCGGGAAGAGACCCAGTACTTC.

This chain uses TRBV6-5 with TRBJ1-2; D remains ambiguous. The CDR3 extends over 15 amino acids. Trimming removed 7 bases from V and 8 bases from J, with 23 bases in between. Germline CDR1 and CDR2: MNHEY and SVGAGI. CDR3 loop: CASNEVDFKRRGYTF. Here the CDR3 DNA reads TGTGCCAGCAACGAGGTCGACTTTAAGCGCCGGGGCTACACCTTC.

The rearrangement links TRBV5-1 to TRBJ1-1, with D perhaps matching TRBD1 (5 bases). Trimming pared 2 bases from V and 6 bases from J, leaving 14 bases between. This CDR3 is 14 amino acids long. Germline V gene sequence: CDR1 SGHRS, CDR2 YFSETQ. CDR3 region: CASSLQGEGAEAFF. The CDR3 DNA is TGCGCCAGCAGCTTACAAGGGGAAGGGGCTGAAGCTTTCTTT.

In its sample, this clone was seen a few times. V and J are TRBV27 and TRBJ1-5; a possible D gene is TRBD1 (5 bases). There are 14 residues in the CDR3. Germline assignment: CDR1 MNHEY and CDR2 SMNVEV (reference sequence). Trimming pared 11 bases from V and 2 bases from J, leaving 16 bases between. The CDR3 reads CAGKGFGGNQPQHF. As DNA, the CDR3 is TGTGCCGGGAAGGGGTTTGGGGGCAATCAGCCCCAGCATTTT.